The 13 T cell receptor beta chains reported below all come from one sample, sequenced in a study of immune cell composition in non-small cell lung cancer. Repertoires were generated with immunoSEQ multiplex PCR, while TCRdb's copy carries only in-frame clones and drops some. The sample includes 1,500 to 2,500 clones, about 80% of them seen just once. The normal lung sample lay at least 3 cm, and maximally far, from the tumour. Sequencing was performed on non-adjacent lung tissue. Receptors were obtained from a human donor with non-small cell lung cancer.

This clone was observed a few times. The chain uses TRBV19 and TRBJ1-6; 7 bases are shared with TRBD1. J gave up 6 bases and V 7 bases, and 9 bases lay outside the gene matches. Per germline, CDR1 LNHDA and CDR2 SQIVND (reference sequence). The CDR3 is made up of 15 amino acids. This chain's CDR3 is CASTETGTGNSPLHF. The CDR3 DNA sequence: TGTGCCAGTACCGAGACAGGGACCGGTAATTCACCCCTCCACTTT. The full variable domain, completed using reference TRBV19 and TRBJ1-6, is DGGITQSPKYLFRKEGQNVTLSCEQNLNHDAMYWYRQDPGQGLRLIYYSQIVNDFQKGDIAEGYSVSREKKESFPLTVTSAQKNPTAFYLCASTETGTGNSPLHFGNGTRLTVT.

This chain links TRBV5-6 with TRBJ2-5; a possible D gene is TRBD2 (7 bases). TRBJ2-7 explains the end of the DNA better; the J call may be wrong. Germline-derived CDR1 and CDR2 are SGHDT and YYEEEE. The CDR3 is made up of 18 amino acids. CDR3 region: CASSRGGLTARGRLEQYF. The CDR3, as DNA: TGTGCCAGCAGCAGGGGGGGGCTTACCGCGCGAGGTCGGCTCGAGCAGTACTTC.

This clone was counted only a few times. V and J are TRBV4-3 and TRBJ2-2; 7 nucleotides align to TRBD2. This CDR3 comprises 18 residues. CDR1 LGHNA and CDR2 YSLEER come from the germline V gene. V shed 1 base and J 6 bases; nucleotides not matched to a gene: 14. CDR3 DNA sequence: TGCGCCAGCAGCCAAGTGTTATACGGCGGGGGAGGCGCCGGGGAGCTGTTTTTT. Protein product: CASSQVLYGGGGAGELFF.

The rearrangement links TRBV28 to TRBJ2-3, with a weak D call TRBD2 (5 bases). Germline V lookup: CDR1 MDHEN, CDR2 SYDVKM. Trimming shortened V by 8 bases and J by 2 bases, and 11 bases separated the two germline ends. This CDR3 has 13 residues. The CDR3 DNA reads as TGTGCCAGCTCGGAGGCCTACACAGATACGCAGTATTTT. It codes for CASSEAYTDTQYF.

The chain couples TRBV28 to TRBJ2-7, with 7 nucleotides matching TRBD2. This CDR3 has 11 residues. Losses at the gene ends were 11 bases for V and 4 bases for J; bases not matched to a gene: 5. Germline V gene data show CDR1 as MDHEN and CDR2 as SYDVKM. CDR3 amino acids: CAAWGGYEQYF. In DNA form, the CDR3 reads TGTGCCGCCTGGGGGGGATACGAGCAGTACTTC.

The V call is TRBV5-6, the J call TRBJ2-5; D perhaps matches TRBD1 (6 bases). Germline CDR1 reads SGHDT; CDR2 reads YYEEEE. Trimming took off 2 bases at V and 2 bases at J, with 19 bases between the two ends. The CDR3 covers 17 residues. The CDR3 nucleotides read TGTGCCAGCAGCTTTAAGGGGCGAGGGGGAAGTCAAGAGACCCAGTACTTC. It is translated as CASSFKGRGGSQETQYF. The whole variable domain, remainder taken from reference TRBV5-6 and TRBJ2-5, is DAGVTQSPTHLIKTRGQQVTLRCSPKSGHDTVSWYQQALGQGPQFIFQYYEEEERQRGNFPDRFSGHQFPNYSSELNVNALLLGDSALYLCASSFKGRGGSQETQYFGPGTRLLVL.

For the CDR3, the DNA is TGCGCCAGCAGCTGGGGGGACAGGGACCACTATAATGGCTACACCTTC. It yields the protein CASSWGDRDHYNGYTF. The genes are TRBV5-1 and TRBJ1-2; 9 bases are shared with TRBD1. Germline-derived CDR1 and CDR2 are SGHRS and YFSETQ. The V and J ends lost 3 bases and 6 bases, in that order; junction bases with no gene match: 12. The CDR3 is 16 amino acids.

A single count supports this clone. This chain connects TRBV5-1 to TRBJ2-5; TRBD2 matches at 7 bases. The CDR3 sequence is 15 residues long. The germline V gene encodes CDR1 SGHRS and CDR2 YFSETQ. The junction had 6 bases not matched to a gene; V was cut back by 1 base and J by 3 bases. The CDR3 DNA is TGCGCCAGCAGCTTGAACGGCGGGAGTGAAGAGACCCAGTACTTC. It codes for CASSLNGGSEETQYF.

The chain uses TRBV25-1 and TRBJ1-6, with D possibly matching TRBD1 (6 bases). The V and J ends lost 0 bases and 10 bases respectively, with 13 bases between them. This CDR3 comprises 15 residues. From germline, CDR1 is MGHDK and CDR2 SYGVNS. The CDR3 nucleotides read TGTGCCAGCAGTGAATATAAGGGGGAGGGGTCACCCCTCCACTTT. Translating it yields CASSEYKGEGSPLHF.

This chain joins TRBV2 and TRBJ2-7; D is possibly TRBD2 (5 bases). This CDR3 comprises 13 residues. Per germline, CDR1 SNHLY and CDR2 FYNNEI. Trimming took off 6 bases at V and 5 bases at J, with 14 bases between the two ends. The CDR3 sequence: CASRSGVRNEQYF. The CDR3 DNA follows: TGTGCCAGCAGGTCCGGGGTGAGGAACGAGCAGTACTTC.

This chain links TRBV7-9 with TRBJ2-3; a weak D match, TRBD1 (6 bases). The CDR3 length is 15 residues. With 2 bases removed from V and 0 bases from J, the gap between germline ends came to 9 bases. Germline V lookup: CDR1 SEHNR, CDR2 FQNEAQ (reference sequence). CDR3 DNA sequence: TGTGCCAGCAGCTTATCAGGGGAGAGCACAGATACGCAGTATTTT. Its translation: CASSLSGESTDTQYF.

In its sample, this clone was seen once. CDR3: CAISESGLPGQGADTQYF. The CDR3 region has the DNA TGTGCCATCAGTGAGTCCGGTCTACCGGGACAGGGAGCCGATACGCAGTATTTT. The chain joins TRBV10-3 to TRBJ2-3, with TRBD1 matching 9 bases. CDR1 is ENHRY, CDR2 SYGVKD, per germline. This CDR3 comprises 18 residues. J gave up 6 bases and V 0 bases, and 13 bases lay outside the gene matches.

The V gene is TRBV6-5, the J gene TRBJ2-3, with 7 positions matching TRBD2. There are 14 residues in the CDR3. Germline V gene data show CDR1 as MNHEY and CDR2 as SVGAGI. The V and J ends lost 6 bases and 4 bases, in that order; junction bases with no gene match: 7. CDR3 in DNA: TGTGCCAGCAGGCCAGGACTAGGCCCAGATACGCAGTATTTT. Its translation is CASRPGLGPDTQYF.